The entry below gives a single T cell receptor beta chain sequence along with its context. Its cognate antigen is unknown. This sample stems from a study of T cells after yellow fever vaccination. On the study more broadly: The authors prepared low-cell-number fractions using SMART-Seq v4 Ultra Low Input.

Each CDR3 protein is one row after TCRdb ran MiXCR on the 5' RACE reads. The profile covers approximately 300,000 distinct CDR3 sequences, with over 8% appearing a single time and around 17% taken by the ten largest. Findings and limits, study-wide: Post-booster reappearance was seen for most primary-vaccination clones (around 96% CD4, about 90% CD8). The bulk population could contribute abundant contaminating clonotypes to FACS-sorted repertoires.

The V and J ends lost 2 bases and 8 bases respectively, with 16 bases between them. CDR1 is SGHRS and CDR2 is YFSETQ in the germline V gene. The CDR3 spans 14 residues. The chain has TRBV5-1 and TRBJ1-1, with D possibly being TRBD1 (5 bases). Sequencing was performed on PBMCs, taken on the day of the first yellow fever vaccination. The origin of this receptor is a man between 18 and 29 years old who received the YFV17D yellow fever vaccine. CDR3: CASSLPDTPYEAFF. The CDR3 DNA reads TGCGCCAGCAGCTTACCGGACACGCCGTACGAAGCTTTCTTT. The variable domain in full, completed from reference TRBV5-1 and TRBJ1-1, reads KAGVTQTPRYLIKTRGQQVTLSCSPISGHRSVSWYQQTPGQGLQFLFEYFSETQRNKGNFPGRFSGRQFSNSRSEMNVSTLELGDSALYLCASSLPDTPYEAFFGQGTRLTVV.